A single sample is the source of the 25 T cell receptor beta chains below, sequenced in a study of blood T cells in healthy people across ages. A J-beta primer mix and a sample-barcoded 5' primer were used in a second PCR of about 7 to 12 cycles. MiXCR, applied by TCRdb to the 5' RACE reads, yields one record per CDR3 protein. In the table there are about 600,000 distinct CDR3 sequences, 40% to 55% of which are singletons. The sequenced sample consisted of blood. The receptors come from a man at least 80 years old in good health.

This rearrangement joins TRBV4-1 to TRBJ1-2; a weak D match, TRBD1 (6 bases). Germline V gene sequence: CDR1 MGHRA, CDR2 YSYEKL. Between the trimmed V and J ends, which lost 6 bases and 8 bases, there was a span of 22 bases. The CDR3 is made up of 15 amino acids. CDR3 in amino acids: CASRDGRTVYRGYTF. DNA for the CDR3: TGCGCCAGCAGAGATGGCAGGACAGTCTATCGAGGCTACACCTTC.

V is TRBV7-2 and J is TRBJ2-5; D remains ambiguous. There are 15 residues in the CDR3. The V and J ends lost 3 bases and 5 bases respectively, with 16 bases between them. The germline CDR1 and CDR2 sequences are SGHTA and FQGNSA. The CDR3 protein is CASSLGGLREETQYF. Here the CDR3 DNA reads TGTGCCAGCAGCTTGGGTGGGCTACGAGAGGAGACCCAGTACTTC. The variable domain in full, with the rest retrieved from reference TRBV7-2 and TRBJ2-5, is GAGVSQSPSNKVTEKGKDVELRCDPISGHTALYWYRQSLGQGLEFLIYFQGNSAPDKSGLPSDRFSAERTGGSVSTLTIQRTQQEDSAVYLCASSLGGLREETQYFGPGTRLLVL.

The CDR3 DNA is TGCGCCAGCAGCCGTGGAGGGGACACTGAAGCTTTCTTT. This translates into CASSRGGDTEAFF. The chain has TRBV5-1 and TRBJ1-1; the D gene is possibly TRBD1 (5 bases). The germline CDR1 and CDR2 sequences are SGHRS and YFSETQ. The CDR3 loop spans 13 amino acids. V was shortened by 4 bases and J by 3 bases, with 10 bases between the two germline ends.

In this sample, this clonotype turned up a few times. A much larger clone is a single base away; this may be a read error. The CDR3 DNA is TGTGCCAGCAGGTTTTCTAAAGAGACCCAGTACTTC. Translation gives CASRFSKETQYF. This rearrangement joins TRBV6-6 to TRBJ2-5; D ambiguous. V was cut by 6 bases and J by 3 bases, with 8 bases left in between. The CDR3 has 12 amino acids. Germline V gene data show CDR1 as MNHNY and CDR2 as SVGAGI (reference sequence).

This clonotype was picked up many times. This chain joins TRBV7-9 and TRBJ2-1; a weak D match, TRBD1 (5 bases). The CDR3 has 17 amino acids. Germline CDR1 SEHNR, CDR2 FQNEAQ (reference sequence). V gave up 0 bases and J gave up 0 bases, with 12 bases separating them. The CDR3 sequence is CASSLAPGRSSYNEQFF. CDR3 nucleotides: TGTGCCAGCAGCTTAGCCCCAGGGCGTAGCTCCTACAATGAGCAGTTCTTC.

The chain carries TRBV20-1 and TRBJ2-3; possibly TRBD2 for D (5 bases). This CDR3 is 14 amino acids long. The V end was cut by 0 bases, the J end by 11 bases, with 18 bases between. Germline-derived CDR1 and CDR2 are DFQATT and SNEGSKA (reference sequence). In DNA form, the CDR3 reads TGCAGTGCTAGAGATTTAGGACTTAGGCCGGAGCAGTATTTT. As protein: CSARDLGLRPEQYF.

This clonotype occurred many times. The genes are TRBV6-5 and TRBJ2-7; 8 nucleotides match TRBD2. From germline, CDR1 is MNHEY and CDR2 SVGAGI. The V and J ends lost 6 bases and 0 bases, in that order; junction bases with no gene match: 7. The CDR3 covers 15 residues. The CDR3 reads CASSSLAGASYEQYF. DNA for the CDR3: TGTGCCAGCAGCTCCCTAGCGGGTGCCTCCTACGAGCAGTACTTC.

This clonotype was picked up a small number of times. At one boundary the junction diverges from the germline segment, which might be a read error. V is TRBV6-6 and J is TRBJ2-1, with 11 positions matching TRBD1. CDR1 and CDR2 from the germline V gene are MNHNY and SVGAGI (reference sequence). The CDR3 extends over 15 amino acids. CDR3 in amino acids: CASRPGTGGSDERFF. CDR3 in DNA: TGTGCCAGCAGGCCCGGGACAGGGGGTAGCGATGAGCGGTTCTTC.

The chain links TRBV7-2 to TRBJ2-7; D not certain. V gave up 1 base and J gave up 0 bases, with 10 bases separating them. The germline V gene has CDR1 SGHTA and CDR2 FQGNSA. The CDR3 sequence is 15 residues long. The CDR3 spells CASSLGVSSSYEQYF. CDR3 sequence (DNA): TGTGCCAGCAGCTTAGGGGTCAGCAGCTCCTACGAGCAGTACTTC.

This chain connects TRBV20-1 to TRBJ2-1, with TRBD1 matching over 11 bases. Germline V CDR1 and CDR2: DFQATT, SNEGSKA (reference sequence). Trimming cost V 0 bases and J 6 bases; bases outside gene matches: 7. The CDR3 is 16 amino acids. The CDR3: CSARDPSGQGANEQFF. The CDR3 coding sequence is TGCAGTGCTAGAGACCCGAGCGGACAGGGGGCCAATGAGCAGTTCTTC.

The chain has TRBV6-6 and TRBJ2-7, with 9 bases matching TRBD2. The CDR3 is made up of 14 amino acids. The germline V gene encodes CDR1 MNHNY and CDR2 SVGAGI (reference sequence). V lost 6 bases to trimming and J lost 3 bases; unmatched junction nucleotides: 6. The CDR3 DNA is TGTGCCAGCAGCTTCTTAGCGGGGGACTACGAGCAGTACTTC. Amino acid sequence: CASSFLAGDYEQYF.

The V and J genes are TRBV5-1 and TRBJ2-7; no clear D. The V end was cut by 0 bases, the J end by 4 bases, with 11 bases between. This CDR3 region has 14 residues. The germline V gene has CDR1 SGHRS and CDR2 YFSETQ. CDR3 coding DNA: TGCGCCAGCAGCTTGGGGCTAGGAATTTACGAGCAGTACTTC. It translates to CASSLGLGIYEQYF.

The count of this clonotype is one. The chain uses TRBV4-3 and TRBJ2-1; D unresolved. The V and J ends lost 0 bases and 9 bases respectively, with 9 bases between them. The CDR3 spans 13 residues. CDR1 is LGHNA, CDR2 YSLEER, per germline. CDR3 DNA: TGCGCCAGCAGCCAAGATCTCGATCTTGAGCAGTTCTTC. It encodes CASSQDLDLEQFF.

Only a few counts were recorded for this clonotype. V gene TRBV9 combines with J gene TRBJ2-7; D gene unclear. The CDR3 consists of 13 residues. CDR1 SGDLS and CDR2 YYNGEE come from the germline V gene. V was cut by 1 base and J by 7 bases, with 12 bases left in between. In DNA, the CDR3 is TGTGCCAGCAGCGTAACGTCCTCGGGTGAGCAGTACTTC. It specifies CASSVTSSGEQYF.

The rearrangement links TRBV4-3 to TRBJ1-5, with D possibly matching TRBD1 (6 bases). CDR3 size: 17 residues. V gave up 2 bases and J gave up 7 bases, with 21 bases separating them. The germline V gene has CDR1 LGHNA and CDR2 YSLEER. The CDR3 sequence: CASSQTRGGGALQPQHF. The CDR3 nucleotides read TGCGCCAGCAGCCAAACAAGGGGAGGGGGGGCACTCCAGCCCCAGCATTTT.

The chain recombines TRBV20-1 with TRBJ2-5; TRBD2 matches at 9 bases. Germline loops: CDR1 DFQATT, CDR2 SNEGSKA (reference sequence). With 4 bases clipped from V and 5 bases from J, the junction kept 8 bases outside the gene matches. The CDR3 is 14 residues long. The CDR3 region has the DNA TGCAGTGCTACCGGGACTAGCAGGGCGGAGACCCAGTACTTC. This translates into CSATGTSRAETQYF.

This chain links TRBV10-3 with TRBJ1-2, with 7 bases matching TRBD1. This CDR3 has 14 amino acids. Germline CDR1 and CDR2: ENHRY and SYGVKD. J gave up 8 bases and V 6 bases, and 12 bases lay outside the gene matches. CDR3 nucleotides: TGTGCCATCAGCGAACCGCCAGGGGGGGAAGGCTACACCTTC. Translated, it gives CAISEPPGGEGYTF.

J is TRBJ1-4 and V is TRBV25-1; perhaps TRBD1 as D (5 bases). Germline V lookup: CDR1 MGHDK, CDR2 SYGVNS. This CDR3 has 14 amino acids. The ends were cut back, 2 bases at V and 8 bases at J, with 12 bases in the middle. CDR3 region: CASSEPGAEEKLFF. The CDR3 nucleotides read TGTGCCAGCAGTGAACCCGGGGCGGAGGAAAAACTGTTTTTT.

This clonotype occurred a few times. CDR3 amino acids: CATSKVLAGTDTQYF. The CDR3, as DNA: TGTGCCACCAGCAAGGTCCTAGCGGGGACAGATACGCAGTATTTT. The chain employs TRBV15 and TRBJ2-3; 9 bases are a match to TRBD2. This CDR3 comprises 15 residues. Germline CDR1 reads LNHNV; CDR2 reads YYDKDF (reference sequence). Trimming cost V 4 bases and J 3 bases; bases outside gene matches: 5.

This clonotype was seen only a few times. The rearrangement links TRBV20-1 to TRBJ2-7, with D possibly matching TRBD2 (7 bases). Trimming took off 5 bases at V and 2 bases at J, with 16 bases between the two ends. CDR1 and CDR2 from the germline V gene are DFQATT and SNEGSKA (reference sequence). The CDR3 loop spans 14 amino acids. This CDR3 is CSARPAGATYEQYF. CDR3 in DNA: TGCAGTGCTCGGCCCGCGGGGGCTACCTACGAGCAGTACTTC.

The J gene is TRBJ2-6, the V gene TRBV6-2 or TRBV6-3; D remains unclear. The CDR3 sequence is 15 residues long. V lost 10 bases to trimming and J lost 0 bases, with 13 bases between them. Germline CDR1 MNHEY, CDR2 SVGEGT. CDR3 bases: TGTGCCACCCAGCTATTCGCCTCTGGGGCCAACGTCCTGACTTTC. It is translated as CATQLFASGANVLTF.

The sample holds one count of this clonotype. This sequence joins TRBV11-2 and TRBJ2-1; TRBD2 is a possible D gene (5 bases). V was trimmed by 5 bases and J by 6 bases, leaving 11 bases between them. From germline, CDR1 is SGHAT and CDR2 FQNNGV. The CDR3 runs 13 residues. The CDR3 sequence is CASSAGLTNEQFF. The CDR3 DNA follows: TGTGCCAGCAGCGCCGGACTGACCAATGAGCAGTTCTTC.

This rearrangement joins TRBV4-1 to TRBJ1-4; D possibly corresponds to TRBD1 (5 bases). The length of the CDR3 is 14 residues. Trimming shortened V by 4 bases and J by 6 bases, and 12 bases separated the two germline ends. Germline loops: CDR1 MGHRA, CDR2 YSYEKL. CDR3 protein: CASSRDPSDEKLFF. The CDR3 DNA sequence: TGCGCCAGCAGCCGGGACCCATCGGATGAAAAACTGTTTTTT.

This clonotype has just a few counts. The chain links TRBV6-4 to TRBJ2-1, with D unclear. V was trimmed by 6 bases and J by 9 bases, leaving 15 bases between them. The CDR3 contains 13 residues. From germline, CDR1 is MRHNA and CDR2 SNTAGT. The CDR3 is CASSPRSVGEQFF. The CDR3 DNA is TGTGCCAGCAGCCCGCGGTCCGTGGGTGAGCAGTTCTTC.

The chain combines TRBV27 with TRBJ2-1, with TRBD2 matching over 10 bases. The CDR3 runs to 17 residues. CDR1 and CDR2 from the germline V gene are MNHEY and SMNVEV (reference sequence). The V and J ends lost 6 bases and 7 bases, in that order; junction bases with no gene match: 15. The DNA for the CDR3 is TGTGCCAGCAGCAGAATTTTAGCGGGAGGATATGTAAATGAGCAGTTCTTC. It encodes CASSRILAGGYVNEQFF.